This TCR beta chain was retrieved from a study of monozygotic twins with inflammatory bowel disease. Study results and limitations: A single strong clonotype or signal linked to IBD was not supported. It was in IBD patients that TCRbeta diversity (inverse Simpson) was lower than in healthy co-twins. IBD patients shared fewer clonotypes with other individuals than healthy twins, especially patients with disease activity signs.

A note on this clonotype: Its antigen is still unknown.

CDR1 and CDR2 (germline): SGHRS, YFSETQ. CDR3 length equals 14 residues. TCRdb reprocessed the 5' RACE reads and reports one entry per CDR3 protein, with no DNA. This listing includes 200,000 to 250,000 distinct CDR3 sequences. The TCR comes from a human donor with ulcerative colitis or Crohn's disease, or a healthy co-twin of an affected twin (not recorded which). V and J are TRBV5-1 and TRBJ1-1. What was sequenced was blood. The CDR3 reads CASSLAGQSTEAFF.